This TCR beta chain was captured in a study of blood T cell repertoires in COVID-19. The CDR3 has 15 amino acids. J lost 1 base, V lost 5 bases, and 4 bases had no gene match. Germline values: CDR1 SGHTA, CDR2 FQGTGA. The data were produced by immunoSEQ multiplex PCR, yet TCRdb's version contains in-frame clones alone and is incomplete. The table lists under 250,000 clones, approximately 88% of them singletons. The receptor's source is a man aged 55-75 years who had recovered from COVID-19. The chain couples TRBV7-3 to TRBJ2-3; 9 nucleotides match TRBD2. The sequencing sample was made of peripheral blood. In DNA form, the CDR3 reads TGTGCCAGCAGCGTAGGCGGGAGGGGCACAGATACGCAGTATTTT. Amino acid sequence: CASSVGGRGTDTQYF.